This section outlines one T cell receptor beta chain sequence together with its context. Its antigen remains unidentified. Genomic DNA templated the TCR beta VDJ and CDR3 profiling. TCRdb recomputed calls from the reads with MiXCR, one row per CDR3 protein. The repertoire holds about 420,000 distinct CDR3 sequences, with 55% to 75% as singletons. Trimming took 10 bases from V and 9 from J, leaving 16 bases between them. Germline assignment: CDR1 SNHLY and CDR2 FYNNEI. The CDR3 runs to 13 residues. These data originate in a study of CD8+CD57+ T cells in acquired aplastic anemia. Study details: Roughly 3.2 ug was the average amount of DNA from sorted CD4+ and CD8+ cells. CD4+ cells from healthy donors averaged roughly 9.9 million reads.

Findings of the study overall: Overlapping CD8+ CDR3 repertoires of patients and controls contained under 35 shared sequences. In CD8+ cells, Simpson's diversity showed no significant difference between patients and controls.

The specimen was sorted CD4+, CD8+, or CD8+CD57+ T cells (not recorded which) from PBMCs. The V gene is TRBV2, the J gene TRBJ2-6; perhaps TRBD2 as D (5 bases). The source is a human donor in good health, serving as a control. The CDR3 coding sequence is TGTGCCACCGGGATATCTGGGCGCAACGTCCTGACTTTC. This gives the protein CATGISGRNVLTF.